These 20 T cell receptor beta chains originate from one sample sequenced in a study of blood T cell repertoires in COVID-19. The protocol was immunoSEQ multiplex PCR, while the TCRdb copy is restricted to in-frame clones and leaves out a portion. The sample holds roughly 87,000 clones, around 84% seen once. Sequenced: peripheral blood. Receptor source: a woman aged 55-69 years with acute or convalescent COVID-19.

V and J are TRBV6-5 and TRBJ1-2; 7 bases agree with TRBD1. Trimming at V came to 2 bases and at J to 12 bases, leaving 9 bases not matched to a gene. Germline V gene data show CDR1 as MNHEY and CDR2 as SVGAGI. This CDR3 contains 13 residues. The CDR3 nucleotides are TGTGCCAGCAGTTACCGAACGACAGGGATCAACACCTTC. This sequence encodes CASSYRTTGINTF.

In this sample, this clone turned up once. CDR3 DNA: TGCGCCAGCAGCTTGACCGGTACGGATGGCTACACCTTC. Its protein is CASSLTGTDGYTF. The chain has TRBV5-1 and TRBJ1-2; no firm D call. This CDR3 has 13 amino acids. V lost 1 base, J lost 6 bases, and 10 bases lay in between. Germline loops: CDR1 SGHRS, CDR2 YFSETQ.

The chain employs TRBV15 and TRBJ2-2, with D perhaps matching TRBD2 (6 bases). CDR1 LNHNV and CDR2 YYDKDF come from the germline V gene (reference sequence). V lost 0 bases and J lost 1, with 9 bases in between. This CDR3 is 16 amino acids long. The CDR3 here is CATSRDLARNTGELFF. CDR3 coding DNA: TGTGCCACCAGCAGAGATCTAGCGAGGAACACCGGGGAGCTGTTTTTT.

This clone was observed a few times. The chain recombines TRBV3-1 (or the pseudogene TRBV3-2) with TRBJ2-3, with D possibly matching TRBD2 (5 bases). Germline lookup yields CDR1 LGHDT and CDR2 YNNKEL (reference sequence). V was clipped by 2 bases and J by 3 bases, with 15 bases between them. The CDR3 extends over 16 amino acids. For the CDR3, the DNA is TGTGCCAGCAGCCAACATCTGGGTCGGAGGACAGATACGCAGTATTTT. Its translation is CASSQHLGRRTDTQYF.

The chain combines TRBV7-2 with TRBJ2-3, with a weak D call TRBD1 (5 bases). V dropped 6 bases and J dropped 1 base, with 8 bases sitting between them. The CDR3 has 13 residues. The germline CDR1 and CDR2 sequences are SGHTA and FQGNSA. CDR3 coding DNA: TGTGCCAGCAGTCAGGGTCGCACAGATACGCAGTATTTT. Residues: CASSQGRTDTQYF.

V and J are TRBV27 and TRBJ2-5; TRBD1 agrees at 8 bases. Trimming cost V 6 bases and J 5 bases; bases outside gene matches: 14. Germline CDR1 reads MNHEY; CDR2 reads SMNVEV (reference sequence). The CDR3 contains 16 residues. The CDR3 here is CASSNRQGTTRETQYF. The CDR3 region has the DNA TGTGCCAGCAGCAATCGACAGGGGACCACTCGGGAGACCCAGTACTTC.

This chain joins TRBV5-4 and TRBJ1-4; 10 bases map to TRBD1. The CDR3 consists of 14 residues. The germline CDR1 and CDR2 sequences are SGHNT and YYREEE (reference sequence). J was trimmed by 7 bases and V by 4 bases; bases with no gene match: 4. The CDR3 coding sequence is TGTGCCAGCAGCGACAGGGGGCGACCTGAAAAACTGTTTTTT. Translated: CASSDRGRPEKLFF.

The V call is TRBV4-3, the J call TRBJ1-2, with TRBD1 as a possible D gene (6 bases). Between the trimmed V and J ends, which lost 4 bases and 1 base, there was a span of 13 bases. Germline V gene sequence: CDR1 LGHNA, CDR2 YSLEER. CDR3 size: 15 residues. DNA for the CDR3: TGCGCCAGCAGCCCCAGACAGGATAGTAACTATGGCTACACCTTC. It yields the protein CASSPRQDSNYGYTF.

CDR3 in DNA: TGTGCCTGGAGTTCCTTCAGGTTAAGTGGCTACACCTTC. Amino acid sequence: CAWSSFRLSGYTF. The chain recombines TRBV30 with TRBJ1-2; D gene unclear. The CDR3 totals 13 residues. Trimming pared 2 bases from V and 7 bases from J, leaving 14 bases between. Germline V gene data show CDR1 as GTSNPN and CDR2 as SVGIG (reference sequence).

V usage is TRBV7-6 and J usage is TRBJ2-5; TRBD1 matches 10 bases. This CDR3 is built from 13 residues. Looked up from germline, CDR1 is SGHVS and CDR2 is FNYEAQ. V shed 1 base, J shed 9 bases, and the junction held 2 bases outside the gene matches. Here the CDR3 reads CASSLGDRGAQYF. The CDR3 DNA follows: TGTGCCAGCAGCTTAGGGGACAGGGGTGCCCAGTACTTC.

CDR3 protein: CASSITGNTEAFF. The CDR3, as DNA: TGTGCCAGTAGTATCACGGGTAACACTGAAGCTTTCTTT. This chain connects TRBV19 to TRBJ1-1; D ambiguous. CDR1 and CDR2 (germline): LNHDA, SQIVND (reference sequence). This CDR3 is 13 amino acids long. Trimming cost V 3 bases and J 2 bases, with 7 bases left between them.

The V gene is TRBV9, the J gene TRBJ2-7, with 8 bases identical to TRBD2. CDR1 and CDR2 from the germline V gene are SGDLS and YYNGEE. This CDR3 has 15 residues. With V trimmed by 0 bases and J by 2 bases, 4 bases remained unmatched. CDR3 in DNA: TGTGCCAGCAGCGTAGCTACGGGGGGGGCCTACGAGCAGTACTTC. Protein sequence: CASSVATGGAYEQYF. The full variable domain, in which reference TRBV9 and TRBJ2-7 provide the parts outside the CDR3, is DSGVTQTPKHLITATGQRVTLRCSPRSGDLSVYWYQQSLDQGLQFLIQYYNGEERAKGNILERFSAQQFPDLHSELNLSSLELGDSALYFCASSVATGGAYEQYFGPGTRLTVT.

The chain couples TRBV5-1 to TRBJ1-5, with 9 bases lining up with TRBD1. This CDR3 contains 14 residues. CDR1 is SGHRS, CDR2 YFSETQ, per germline. Unmatched junction bases numbered 4, after V lost 4 bases and J lost 5 bases. The CDR3 here is CASSDGTGHQPQHF. CDR3 nucleotide sequence: TGCGCCAGCAGCGATGGGACAGGGCATCAGCCCCAGCATTTT.

The J gene is TRBJ2-5, the V gene TRBV28; 8 bases align to TRBD2. Unmatched junction bases numbered 5, after V lost 3 bases and J lost 5 bases. CDR3 size: 14 residues. The germline V gene has CDR1 MDHEN and CDR2 SYDVKM. CDR3: CASSFHGGAETQYF. CDR3 in DNA: TGTGCCAGCAGTTTTCACGGGGGGGCCGAGACCCAGTACTTC.

CDR3 sequence reads: CASSPGTGGYNEQFF. Here the CDR3 DNA reads TGTGCCAGCTCACCAGGGACAGGGGGCTACAATGAGCAGTTCTTC. The V and J genes are TRBV18 and TRBJ2-1; 11 bases align to TRBD1. Unmatched junction bases numbered 0, after V lost 2 bases and J lost 3 bases. Germline-derived CDR1 and CDR2 are KGHSH and LQKENI. This CDR3 comprises 15 residues.

V gene TRBV5-1 combines with J gene TRBJ2-5, with D possibly TRBD1 on 6 matching bases. Trimming pared 2 bases from V and 4 bases from J, leaving 12 bases between. Per germline, CDR1 SGHRS and CDR2 YFSETQ. CDR3 length: 14 amino acids. The CDR3 is CASSLATGLETQYF. CDR3 nucleotides: TGCGCCAGCAGCTTAGCTACAGGGTTAGAGACCCAGTACTTC.

The J gene is TRBJ1-6, the V gene TRBV27; D gene ambiguous. The V gene lost 2 bases and the J gene lost 10 bases, with 12 bases spanning the gap. CDR3 length: 14 amino acids. Germline V CDR1 and CDR2: MNHEY, SMNVEV (reference sequence). The CDR3 DNA is TGTGCCAGCAGTTTAGCCAATCAGGTATCACCCCTCCACTTT. Encoded protein: CASSLANQVSPLHF.

This chain uses TRBV21-1 with TRBJ2-7; no check of the table's D call, TRBD2, against the DNA was made. TRBV21-1 is a known pseudogene. This CDR3 contains 14 residues. CDR3 loop: CASSKVSGSYEQYF. The CDR3 DNA sequence: TGTGCCAGCAGCAAAGTCAGCGGATCCTACGAGCAGTACTTC.

The chain joins TRBV9 to TRBJ2-5; D is perhaps TRBD1 (6 bases). CDR1 and CDR2 from the germline V gene are SGDLS and YYNGEE. CDR3 length: 14 amino acids. The ends were cut back, 0 bases at V and 7 bases at J, with 13 bases in the middle. CDR3 nucleotide sequence: TGTGCCAGCAGCGTAGACTTGCTAGGGGGGACCCAGTACTTC. Its protein is CASSVDLLGGTQYF.

The chain couples TRBV5-6 to TRBJ1-2; 8 bases fit TRBD1. This CDR3 contains 15 residues. Trimming took 5 bases from V and 7 from J; bases not matched to a gene: 13. Germline lookup yields CDR1 SGHDT and CDR2 YYEEEE. The CDR3 sequence is CASRLTGQGAFGYTF. CDR3 bases: TGTGCCAGCAGACTCACAGGGCAGGGGGCGTTTGGCTACACCTTC.